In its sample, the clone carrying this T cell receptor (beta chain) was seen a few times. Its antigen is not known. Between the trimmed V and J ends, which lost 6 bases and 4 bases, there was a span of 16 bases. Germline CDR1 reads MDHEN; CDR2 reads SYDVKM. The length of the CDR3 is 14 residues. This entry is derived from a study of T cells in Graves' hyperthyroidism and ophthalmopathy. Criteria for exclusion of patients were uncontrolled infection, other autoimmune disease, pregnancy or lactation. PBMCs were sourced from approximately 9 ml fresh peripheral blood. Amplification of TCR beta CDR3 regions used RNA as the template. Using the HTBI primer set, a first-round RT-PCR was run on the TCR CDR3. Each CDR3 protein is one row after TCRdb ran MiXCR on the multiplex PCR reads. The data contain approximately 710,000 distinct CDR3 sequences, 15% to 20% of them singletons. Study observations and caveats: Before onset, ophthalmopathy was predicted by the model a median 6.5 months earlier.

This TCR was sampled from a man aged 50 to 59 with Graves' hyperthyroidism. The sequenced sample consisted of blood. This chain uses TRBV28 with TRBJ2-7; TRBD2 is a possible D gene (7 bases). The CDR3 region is CASREGGALYEQYF. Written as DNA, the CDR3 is TGTGCCAGCAGGGAAGGGGGGGCCTTGTACGAGCAGTACTTC.